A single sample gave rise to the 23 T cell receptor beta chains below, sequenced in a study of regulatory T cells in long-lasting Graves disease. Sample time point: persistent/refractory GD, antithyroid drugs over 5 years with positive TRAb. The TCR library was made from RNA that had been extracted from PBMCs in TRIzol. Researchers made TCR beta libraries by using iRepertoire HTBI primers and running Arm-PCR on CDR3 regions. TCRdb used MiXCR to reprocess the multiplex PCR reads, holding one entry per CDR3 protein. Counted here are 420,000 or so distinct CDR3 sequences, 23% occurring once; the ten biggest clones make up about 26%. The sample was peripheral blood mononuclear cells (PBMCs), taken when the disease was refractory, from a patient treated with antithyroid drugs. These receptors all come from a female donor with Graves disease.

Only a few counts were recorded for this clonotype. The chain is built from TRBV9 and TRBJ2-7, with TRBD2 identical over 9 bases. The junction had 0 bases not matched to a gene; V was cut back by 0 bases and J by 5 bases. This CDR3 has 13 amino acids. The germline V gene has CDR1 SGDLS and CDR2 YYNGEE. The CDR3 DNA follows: TGTGCCAGCAGCGTAGGACTAGCGGACGAGCAGTACTTC. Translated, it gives CASSVGLADEQYF.

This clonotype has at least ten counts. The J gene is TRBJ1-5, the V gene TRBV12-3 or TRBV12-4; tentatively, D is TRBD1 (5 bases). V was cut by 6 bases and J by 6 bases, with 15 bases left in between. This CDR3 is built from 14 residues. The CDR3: CASSLGHRGQPQHF. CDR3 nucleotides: TGTGCCAGCAGCCTAGGACACCGCGGTCAGCCCCAGCATTTT.

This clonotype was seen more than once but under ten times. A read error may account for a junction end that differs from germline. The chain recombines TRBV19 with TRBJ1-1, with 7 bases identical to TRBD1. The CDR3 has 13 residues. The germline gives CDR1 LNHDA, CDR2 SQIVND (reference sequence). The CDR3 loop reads CASSNTGDTEAFF. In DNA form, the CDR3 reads TGTGCCAGCAGTAATACAGGGGACACTGAAGCTTTCTTT.

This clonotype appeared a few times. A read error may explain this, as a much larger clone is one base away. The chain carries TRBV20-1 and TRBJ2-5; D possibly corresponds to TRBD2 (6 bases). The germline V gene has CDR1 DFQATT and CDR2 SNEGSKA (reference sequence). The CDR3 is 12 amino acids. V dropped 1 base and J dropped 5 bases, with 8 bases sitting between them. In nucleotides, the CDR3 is TGCAGTGCTAGAGCGGGAGCGGAGACCCAGTACTTC. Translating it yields CSARAGAETQYF.

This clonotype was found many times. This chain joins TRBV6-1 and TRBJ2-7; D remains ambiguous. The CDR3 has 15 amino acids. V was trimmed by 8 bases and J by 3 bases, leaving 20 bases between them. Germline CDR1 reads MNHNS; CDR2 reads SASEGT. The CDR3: CASPRADFHHYEQYF. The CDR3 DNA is TGTGCCAGCCCACGGGCCGACTTCCACCACTACGAGCAGTACTTC.

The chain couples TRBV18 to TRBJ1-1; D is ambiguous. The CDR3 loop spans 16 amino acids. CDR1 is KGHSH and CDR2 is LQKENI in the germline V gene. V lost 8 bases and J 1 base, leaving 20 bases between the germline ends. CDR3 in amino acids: CASDPVAGLGNTEAFF. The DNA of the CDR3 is TGTGCCAGCGACCCCGTGGCGGGTTTGGGGAACACTGAAGCTTTCTTT.

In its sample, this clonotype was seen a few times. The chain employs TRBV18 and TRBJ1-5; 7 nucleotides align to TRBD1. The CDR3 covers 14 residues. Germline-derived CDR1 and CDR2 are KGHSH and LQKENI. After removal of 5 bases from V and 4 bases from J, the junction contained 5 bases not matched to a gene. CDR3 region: CASSIRDSNQPQHF. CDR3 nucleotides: TGTGCCAGCTCAATCCGGGACAGTAATCAGCCCCAGCATTTT.

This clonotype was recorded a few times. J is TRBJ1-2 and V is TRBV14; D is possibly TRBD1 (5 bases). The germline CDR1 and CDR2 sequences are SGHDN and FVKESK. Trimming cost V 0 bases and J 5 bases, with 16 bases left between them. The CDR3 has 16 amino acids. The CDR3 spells CASSQDVGVGGYGYTF. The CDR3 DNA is TGTGCCAGCAGCCAAGATGTAGGAGTCGGGGGTTATGGCTACACCTTC.

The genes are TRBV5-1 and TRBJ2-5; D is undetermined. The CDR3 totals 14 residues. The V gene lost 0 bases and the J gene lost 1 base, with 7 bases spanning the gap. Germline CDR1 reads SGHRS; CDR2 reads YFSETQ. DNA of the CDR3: TGCGCCAGCAGCTTGGAAAGTACCCAAGAGACCCAGTACTTC. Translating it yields CASSLESTQETQYF.

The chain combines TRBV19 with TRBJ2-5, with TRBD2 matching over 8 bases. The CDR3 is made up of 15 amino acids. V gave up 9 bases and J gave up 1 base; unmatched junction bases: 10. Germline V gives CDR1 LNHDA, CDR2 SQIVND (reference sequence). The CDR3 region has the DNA TGTGCCAGCCGGGTAGCGGGATGGGGCCAAGAGACCCAGTACTTC. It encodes CASRVAGWGQETQYF.

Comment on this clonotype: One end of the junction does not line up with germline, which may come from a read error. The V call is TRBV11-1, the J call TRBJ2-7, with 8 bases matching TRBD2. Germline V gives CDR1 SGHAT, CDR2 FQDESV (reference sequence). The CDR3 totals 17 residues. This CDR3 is CASSPSIFSGTPYKQYF. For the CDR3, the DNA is TGTGCCAGCAGCCCTTCCATCTTTAGCGGGACTCCCTACAAGCAGTACTTC.

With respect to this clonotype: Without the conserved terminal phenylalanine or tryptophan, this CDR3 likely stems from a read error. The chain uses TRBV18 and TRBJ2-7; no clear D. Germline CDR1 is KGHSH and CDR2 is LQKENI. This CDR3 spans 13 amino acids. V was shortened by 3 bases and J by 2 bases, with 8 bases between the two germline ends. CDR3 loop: CASSPFHTYEQYS. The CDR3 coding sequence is TGTGCCAGCTCACCTTTCCACACCTACGAGCAGTACTCC.

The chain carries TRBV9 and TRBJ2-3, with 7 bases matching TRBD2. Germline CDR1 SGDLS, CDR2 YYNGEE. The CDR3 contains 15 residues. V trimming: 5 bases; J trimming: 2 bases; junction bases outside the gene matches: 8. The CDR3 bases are TGTGCCAGCAGTCGCCCTAGCGGAATCACAGATACGCAGTATTTT. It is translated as CASSRPSGITDTQYF.

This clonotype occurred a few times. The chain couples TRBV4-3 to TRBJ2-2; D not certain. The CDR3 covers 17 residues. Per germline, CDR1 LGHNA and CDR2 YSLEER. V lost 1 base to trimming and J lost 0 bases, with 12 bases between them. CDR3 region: CASSQANANANTGELFF. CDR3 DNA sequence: TGCGCCAGCAGCCAAGCAAACGCCAACGCGAACACCGGGGAGCTGTTTTTT.

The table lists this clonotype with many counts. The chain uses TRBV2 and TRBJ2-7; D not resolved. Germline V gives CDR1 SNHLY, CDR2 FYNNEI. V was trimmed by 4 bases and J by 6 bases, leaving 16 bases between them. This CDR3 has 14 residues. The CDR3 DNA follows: TGTGCCAGCAGTGTCTCCAGAAACCAAGTCGAGCAGTACTTC. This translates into CASSVSRNQVEQYF. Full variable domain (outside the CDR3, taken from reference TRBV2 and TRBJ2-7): EPEVTQTPSHQVTQMGQEVILRCVPISNHLYFYWYRQILGQKVEFLVSFYNNEISEKSEIFDDQFSVERPDGSNFTLKIRSTKLEDSAMYFCASSVSRNQVEQYFGPGTRLTVT.

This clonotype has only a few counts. For the CDR3, the DNA is TGCAGTGCTAGAGATATGCCTGCGCCTAATGGCTACACCTTC. It specifies CSARDMPAPNGYTF. The chain employs TRBV20-1 and TRBJ1-2, with D unresolved. The CDR3 extends over 14 amino acids. Trimming removed 0 bases from V and 6 bases from J, with 14 bases in between. Germline V gene data show CDR1 as DFQATT and CDR2 as SNEGSKA (reference sequence).

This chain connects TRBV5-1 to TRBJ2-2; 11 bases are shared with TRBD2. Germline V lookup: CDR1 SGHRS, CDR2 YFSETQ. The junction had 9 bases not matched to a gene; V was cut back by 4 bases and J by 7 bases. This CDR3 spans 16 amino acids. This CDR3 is CASSRLAGMGIGELFF. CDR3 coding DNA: TGCGCCAGCAGCAGACTAGCGGGAATGGGTATCGGGGAGCTGTTTTTT. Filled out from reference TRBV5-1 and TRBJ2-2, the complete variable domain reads KAGVTQTPRYLIKTRGQQVTLSCSPISGHRSVSWYQQTPGQGLQFLFEYFSETQRNKGNFPGRFSGRQFSNSRSEMNVSTLELGDSALYLCASSRLAGMGIGELFFGEGSRLTVL.

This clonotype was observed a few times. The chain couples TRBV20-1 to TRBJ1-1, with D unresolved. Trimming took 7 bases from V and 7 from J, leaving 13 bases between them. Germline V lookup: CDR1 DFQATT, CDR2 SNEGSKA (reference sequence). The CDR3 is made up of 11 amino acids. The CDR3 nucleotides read TGCAGTGTTTACTCCCAGCGTGAAGCTTTCTTT. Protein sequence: CSVYSQREAFF.

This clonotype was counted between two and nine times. The CDR3 region has the DNA TGCAGTGCGATAGCGGGCAGAGGGCCAGAGTCTTTGGTAGAGCAGTACTTC. Translating gives CSAIAGRGPESLVEQYF. The chain joins TRBV20-1 to TRBJ2-7; 7 bases fit TRBD2. CDR1 and CDR2 (germline): DFQATT, SNEGSKA (reference sequence). Unmatched junction bases numbered 24, after V lost 6 bases and J lost 7 bases. The length of the CDR3 is 17 residues.

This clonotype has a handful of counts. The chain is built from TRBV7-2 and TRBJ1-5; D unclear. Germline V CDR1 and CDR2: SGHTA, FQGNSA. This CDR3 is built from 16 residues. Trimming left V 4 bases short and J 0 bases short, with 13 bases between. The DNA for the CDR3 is TGTGCCAGCAGCTCCGAGGCGATCTATAGCAATCAGCCCCAGCATTTT. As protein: CASSSEAIYSNQPQHF.

The CDR3 is CASSWGESRPYEQYF. DNA of the CDR3: TGCGCCAGCAGCTGGGGGGAGTCTAGACCCTACGAGCAGTACTTC. This sequence joins TRBV5-1 and TRBJ2-7, with D possibly matching TRBD2 (6 bases). From germline, CDR1 is SGHRS and CDR2 YFSETQ. The CDR3 runs 15 residues. V was pared by 3 bases and J by 2 bases, with 15 bases between.

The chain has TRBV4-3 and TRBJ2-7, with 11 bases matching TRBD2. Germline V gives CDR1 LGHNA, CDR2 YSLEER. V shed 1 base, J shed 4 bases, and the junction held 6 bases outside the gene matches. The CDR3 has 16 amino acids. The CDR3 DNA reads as TGCGCCAGCAGCCAAGTAGGACTAGCGGGCCTATACGAGCAGTACTTC. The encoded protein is CASSQVGLAGLYEQYF.

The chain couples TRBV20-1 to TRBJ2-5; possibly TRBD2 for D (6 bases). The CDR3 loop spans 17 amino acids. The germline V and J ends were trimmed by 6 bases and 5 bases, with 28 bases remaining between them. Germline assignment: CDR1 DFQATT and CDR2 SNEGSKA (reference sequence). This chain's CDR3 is CSATTRSRELASETQYF. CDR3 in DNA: TGCAGTGCCACTACCCGCTCCCGCGAGCTAGCGTCGGAGACCCAGTACTTC.